Listed below are T cell receptor beta chains from one sample, sequenced in a study of OX40 agonist ivuxolimab in advanced cancers. Assay used: immunoSEQ multiplex PCR; TCRdb lists only in-frame clones, some missing. This table holds tens of thousands of clones, roughly 94% found once. Specimen: CD4+ or CD8+ T cells sorted from blood, collected in a trial of the OX40 agonist ivuxolimab. Source of these receptors: an adult with an advanced solid tumor such as melanoma, head and neck, liver or kidney cancer. Both conserved end residues are part of each CDR3. D genes are given only for firm matches. The size entry is marked missing in some rows and otherwise reads once, few, many or a size class.

v_call,j_call,d_call,clone_size,cdr3_aa,cdr3_nt
TRBV5-5,TRBJ2-7,NA,NA,CASSFGQSGSSYEQYF,TGTGCCAGCAGCTTTGGCCAATCGGGCAGCTCCTACGAGCAGTACTTC
TRBV5-4,TRBJ2-1,TRBD2,NA,CASSPGLGNEQFF,TGTGCCAGCAGCCCTGGACTAGGCAATGAGCAGTTCTTC
TRBV28,TRBJ1-4,NA,NA,CASSYRSNEKLFF,TGTGCCAGCAGTTATAGGAGTAATGAAAAACTGTTTTTT
TRBV7-6,TRBJ2-1,TRBD2,NA,CASSLTTLRLAGGNEQFF,TGTGCCAGCAGCTTGACTACCCTCCGACTAGCGGGAGGAAATGAGCAGTTCTTC
TRBV14,TRBJ1-2,NA,NA,CASSPRGAVNYGYTF,TGTGCCAGCAGCCCGAGGGGGGCAGTAAACTATGGCTACACCTTC
TRBV4-2,TRBJ2-3,NA,NA,CASSHGGGADTQYF,TGTGCCAGCAGCCACGGGGGCGGAGCGGATACGCAGTATTTT
TRBV5-1,TRBJ2-1,NA,NA,CASSLAVGKRYNEQFF,TGCGCCAGCAGCTTGGCCGTGGGGAAGCGGTACAATGAGCAGTTCTTC
TRBV7-8,TRBJ2-6,TRBD2,NA,CASSLGGLAPSGANVLTF,TGTGCCAGCAGCTTAGGGGGACTAGCGCCCTCTGGGGCCAACGTCCTGACTTTC
TRBV5-4,TRBJ1-2,NA,NA,CASSSEVQSYGYTF,TGTGCCAGCAGCTCGGAGGTACAGAGCTATGGCTACACCTTC
TRBV7-2,TRBJ1-1,NA,NA,CASSLFGNTEAFF,TGTGCCAGCAGCTTATTTGGGAACACTGAAGCTTTCTTT
TRBV7-9,TRBJ2-7,TRBD2,NA,CASSLGAPGLVDYEQYF,TGTGCCAGCAGCTTAGGGGCTCCGGGACTAGTGGACTACGAGCAGTACTTC
TRBV29-1,TRBJ2-1,NA,NA,CSGSGVGNYNEQFF,TGCAGCGGGTCTGGGGTGGGAAACTACAATGAGCAGTTCTTC
TRBV7-9,TRBJ1-1,NA,NA,CASSLVHSNTEAFF,TGTGCCAGCAGCTTAGTACATTCGAACACTGAAGCTTTCTTT
TRBV30,TRBJ2-3,NA,NA,CAWSVRRDTQYF,TGTGCCTGGAGTGTACGTCGAGATACGCAGTATTTT
TRBV5-5,TRBJ2-1,NA,NA,CASSPTGGTYNEQFF,TGTGCCAGCAGCCCAACGGGGGGCACCTACAATGAGCAGTTCTTC
TRBV29-1,TRBJ2-1,TRBD2,once,CSVHSGSSYNEQFF,TGCAGCGTCCATAGCGGGAGCTCCTACAATGAGCAGTTCTTC
TRBV4-2,TRBJ2-7,TRBD2,NA,CASSQDPIAGHSYEQYF,TGTGCCAGCAGCCAAGATCCTATAGCGGGTCACTCCTACGAGCAGTACTTC
TRBV5-1,TRBJ1-4,TRBD1,NA,CASSKDRSEKLFF,TGCGCCAGCAGCAAGGACAGGAGTGAAAAACTGTTTTTT
TRBV9,TRBJ2-1,NA,NA,CASSVGGLSYNEQFF,TGTGCCAGCAGCGTAGGAGGCCTCTCCTACAATGAGCAGTTCTTC
TRBV9,TRBJ2-7,NA,NA,CASSESTGRGEQYF,TGTGCCAGCAGTGAATCAACAGGGAGAGGCGAGCAGTACTTC
TRBV29-1,TRBJ2-7,TRBD2,NA,CSVEGGGSSYEQYF,TGCAGCGTTGAAGGCGGGGGGAGCTCCTACGAGCAGTACTTC
TRBV6-4,TRBJ2-7,NA,NA,CASSPPGYPGVQYF,TGTGCCAGCAGCCCCCCGGGGTATCCAGGGGTGCAGTACTTC
TRBV28,TRBJ2-1,NA,NA,CAHRGSHNEQFF,TGTGCTCACCGAGGTTCTCACAATGAGCAGTTCTTC
TRBV6-5,TRBJ1-1,NA,NA,CASTTGPTGHTEAFF,TGTGCCAGCACTACTGGACCCACAGGGCACACTGAAGCTTTCTTT
TRBV5-1,TRBJ1-5,NA,NA,CASSLTANQPQHF,TGCGCCAGCAGCTTGACGGCCAATCAGCCCCAGCATTTT
TRBV7-6,TRBJ2-7,NA,NA,CASSLKEGFEQYF,TGTGCCAGCAGCCTAAAGGAGGGTTTCGAGCAGTACTTC
TRBV9,TRBJ1-1,NA,NA,CASSEWAGAVEAFF,TGTGCCAGCAGCGAGTGGGCAGGGGCGGTTGAAGCTTTCTTT
TRBV9,TRBJ2-7,TRBD2,NA,CASSANLAGTYEQYF,TGTGCCAGCAGCGCGAATCTAGCGGGTACCTACGAGCAGTACTTC
TRBV5-6,TRBJ2-1,NA,NA,CASSFQRYNEQFF,TGTGCCAGCAGCTTCCAGCGATACAATGAGCAGTTCTTC
TRBV5-1,TRBJ2-3,TRBD2,NA,CASSLRLAGGVGTDTQYF,TGCGCCAGCAGCTTGAGACTAGCGGGAGGAGTCGGCACAGATACGCAGTATTTT
TRBV9,TRBJ2-7,NA,once,CASSVVGSSYEQYF,TGTGCCAGCAGCGTAGTTGGCAGCTCCTACGAGCAGTACTTC
TRBV7-6,TRBJ2-5,NA,NA,CASSDSRAETQYF,TGTGCCAGCAGCGACTCCAGGGCGGAGACCCAGTACTTC
TRBV15,TRBJ1-2,NA,NA,CATSRDRAGPLRADGYTF,TGTGCCACCAGCAGAGATCGGGCAGGGCCCCTCCGGGCGGATGGCTACACCTTC
TRBV19,TRBJ2-1,NA,once,CASSKGSYYNEQFF,TGTGCCAGTAGTAAAGGGAGTTACTACAATGAGCAGTTCTTC
TRBV28,TRBJ2-7,NA,NA,CASSSKRTVSYEQYF,TGTGCCAGCAGTTCCAAAAGGACCGTTTCCTACGAGCAGTACTTC
TRBV7-9,TRBJ2-1,NA,NA,CASSSPGGGNEQFF,TGTGCCAGCAGCTCCCCGGGCGGCGGGAATGAGCAGTTCTTC
TRBV2,TRBJ2-1,TRBD2,NA,CASSPGTSFYNEQFF,TGTGCCAGCAGTCCCGGGACTAGCTTCTACAATGAGCAGTTCTTC
TRBV7-3,TRBJ1-1,NA,NA,CASSFIRVNTEAFF,TGTGCCAGCAGCTTTATTCGGGTGAACACTGAAGCTTTCTTT
TRBV30,TRBJ2-7,TRBD1,NA,CAWTRGDREDEQYF,TGTGCCTGGACTCGCGGGGACAGGGAAGACGAGCAGTACTTC
TRBV6-1,TRBJ1-4,NA,NA,CASSDPQSTNEKLFF,TGTGCCAGCAGTGATCCCCAGTCAACTAATGAAAAACTGTTTTTT
TRBV6-5,TRBJ2-5,NA,once,CASSRTGASETQYF,TGTGCCAGCAGCCGAACGGGCGCGAGCGAGACCCAGTACTTC